This section outlines one TCR beta chain sequence together with its context. Its cognate antigen is unknown. Method: immunoSEQ multiplex PCR; TCRdb's copy keeps in-frame clones and lacks some. The table lists approximately 77,000 clones, approximately 80% of them singletons. These data come from a study of OX40 agonist ivuxolimab in advanced cancers. Across the study: Under the entry rules, prior anti-PD-1, anti-PD-L1 or anti-CTLA-4 therapy was allowed, and less than 50% had some. Study-level results: Clonal expansion from baseline to week 6 occurred in both CD4+ and CD8+ T cells.

Trimming took off 4 bases at V and 6 bases at J, with 16 bases between the two ends. Germline lookup yields CDR1 SGHRS and CDR2 YFSETQ. The CDR3 runs 14 residues. Autoimmune disease history or systemic immunosuppression was exclusionary. The sequence was obtained from an adult with an advanced solid tumor such as melanoma, head and neck, liver or kidney cancer. The sequenced sample was CD4+ or CD8+ T cells sorted from blood, obtained in a trial of the OX40 agonist ivuxolimab. The chain is built from TRBV5-1 and TRBJ1-2, with D unresolved. DNA of the CDR3: TGCGCCAGCAGCGCCCCGGGCCCCGCAGATGGCTACACCTTC. This gives the protein CASSAPGPADGYTF.